Listed here is a single T cell receptor (beta chain). This record comes from a study of blood T cell repertoires in COVID-19. Turning to the study itself: The samples span acute and convalescent COVID-19 from the United States, Italy and Spain. Sources were T cells, B-cell-depleted T cells, or PBMCs; the material itself was cDNA or gDNA.

The CDR3 is made up of 15 amino acids. CDR1 is LNHDA, CDR2 SQIVND, per germline (reference sequence). Deletions cut 4 bases from V and 4 bases from J, with 14 bases between. Per the original methods: How many nucleated cells were present was estimated from reference gene primer amplification. Libraries were prepared by immunoSEQ multiplex PCR; TCRdb keeps only in-frame clonotypes and omits some of them. From that table come the V and J calls and clone size; the DNA was used to work out D and trimming. Altogether approximately 250,000 clones are present, roughly 84% being singletons, with the ten largest covering around 7.8%.

The specimen sequenced was peripheral blood. This TCR came from a human donor in a cohort sampled during active COVID-19. The genes are TRBV19 and TRBJ1-3, with D unclear. The CDR3 is CASSTRLTRGNTIYF. The CDR3 DNA reads as TGTGCCAGTAGTACAAGGCTCACGAGGGGAAACACCATATATTTT. The whole variable domain, filled in from reference TRBV19 and TRBJ1-3, reads DGGITQSPKYLFRKEGQNVTLSCEQNLNHDAMYWYRQDPGQGLRLIYYSQIVNDFQKGDIAEGYSVSREKKESFPLTVTSAQKNPTAFYLCASSTRLTRGNTIYFGEGSWLTVV.